This record concerns one T cell receptor (beta chain) sequence. Profiling relied on immunoSEQ multiplex PCR, and the TCRdb table lists in-frame clones only, not all of them. The sample consists of about 94,000 clones, roughly 95% of them appearing once. This sample is drawn from a study of technical replicates of blood from a handful of donors. This CDR3 has 13 amino acids. Germline V CDR1 and CDR2: SGHDT, YYEEEE. J was trimmed by 3 bases and V by 4 bases; bases with no gene match: 3. The receptor was isolated from a human donor in good health. The V and J genes are TRBV5-6 and TRBJ2-5; 7 nucleotides agree with TRBD1. The sample consisted of T cells isolated from PBMCs. This CDR3 reads CASSTGTEETQYF. As DNA, the CDR3 is TGTGCCAGCAGCACCGGGACAGAAGAGACCCAGTACTTC.